The present T cell receptor beta chain was sequenced within a study of T cells in Graves' hyperthyroidism and ophthalmopathy. Template material for amplifying TCR beta CDR3 regions consisted of RNA transcripts. The study used the HTBI primer set for a first-round RT-PCR of the TCR CDR3. Via MiXCR, TCRdb re-called the multiplex PCR reads, giving one row per CDR3 protein. Of 250,000 to 400,000 distinct CDR3 sequences listed, roughly an eighth are singletons. Ten or more counts support this clonotype. This receptor was obtained from a woman aged 40 to 50 with Graves' ophthalmopathy. The sequencing input was blood.

The CDR3 nucleotides read TGTGCCAGCAGTTTATTTGCGGGAGCCCCAGATACGCAGTATTTT. This sequence encodes CASSLFAGAPDTQYF. The V gene is TRBV27, the J gene TRBJ2-3; 7 bases fit TRBD2. The V gene's germline CDR1 is MNHEY and CDR2 SMNVEV (reference sequence). Trimming cost V 1 base and J 4 bases; bases outside gene matches: 5. The CDR3 has 15 amino acids.